One and the same sample provided the 8 T cell receptor beta chains below, sequenced in a study of blood T cell repertoires in COVID-19. TCRdb's table, derived via immunoSEQ multiplex PCR, lists solely in-frame clones and lacks some. The sample has 150,000 to 200,000 clones; 81% are singletons. Sequencing was performed on PBMCs or T cells enriched from blood (not recorded which). The receptors stem from a woman in her 40s with acute COVID-19.

This sequence joins TRBV3-1 (or the pseudogene TRBV3-2) and TRBJ2-7, with 7 bases aligning to TRBD1. V trimming: 4 bases; J trimming: 5 bases; junction bases outside the gene matches: 11. The CDR3 extends over 15 amino acids. CDR1 and CDR2 (germline): LGHDT, YNNKEL (reference sequence). The CDR3 nucleotides are TGTGCCAGCAGCCCCTGGGACAGTCGGGGCCACGAGCAGTACTTC. It translates to CASSPWDSRGHEQYF.

The chain carries TRBV19 and TRBJ2-3; D perhaps matches TRBD2 (5 bases). Trimming took 6 bases from V and 3 from J, leaving 10 bases between them. The CDR3 extends over 13 amino acids. Germline V CDR1 and CDR2: LNHDA, SQIVND (reference sequence). The CDR3 sequence is CASRAEGTDTQYF. Here the CDR3 DNA reads TGTGCCAGTAGGGCAGAGGGAACAGATACGCAGTATTTT.

The chain employs TRBV9 and TRBJ1-1, with TRBD1 as a possible D gene (6 bases). Trimming stripped 4 bases from V and 7 bases from J, with 23 bases between. CDR1 is SGDLS and CDR2 is YYNGEE in the germline V gene. This CDR3 has 16 amino acids. The CDR3 DNA follows: TGTGCCAGCAGCCCCCAAAAGACAGGTGGAGGTGTTGAAGCTTTCTTT. It codes for CASSPQKTGGGVEAFF.

CDR3 in amino acids: CASSISRGRSSQPQHF. DNA of the CDR3: TGTGCCAGTAGTATTTCCAGGGGGCGAAGTAGTCAGCCCCAGCATTTT. The genes are TRBV19 and TRBJ1-5; 8 nucleotides align to TRBD1. The CDR3 extends over 16 amino acids. Germline trimming cut 3 bases from V and 6 bases from J; bases unmatched to any gene: 10. Germline CDR1 and CDR2: LNHDA and SQIVND (reference sequence).

The chain has TRBV15 and TRBJ1-2; D is unresolved. The CDR3 totals 15 residues. Trimming cost V 6 bases and J 2 bases, with 16 bases left between them. Germline V gene lookup returns CDR1 LNHNV and CDR2 YYDKDF (reference sequence). As DNA, the CDR3 is TGTGCCACCAGACCCCCAATTGGAGAGAACTATGGCTACACCTTC. Translating it yields CATRPPIGENYGYTF.

The CDR3 region is CSVATGREQYF. CDR3 in DNA: TGCAGCGTAGCGACAGGGCGAGAGCAGTACTTC. The chain couples TRBV29-1 to TRBJ2-7; 7 bases map to TRBD1. Germline V CDR1 and CDR2: SQVTM, ANQGSEA. V was pared by 6 bases and J by 7 bases, with 6 bases of the junction left unmatched. The CDR3 length is 11 residues.

The chain combines TRBV11-2 with TRBJ1-4; D gene ambiguous. V lost 3 bases, J lost 8 bases, and 7 bases lay in between. Germline V gives CDR1 SGHAT, CDR2 FQNNGV. The CDR3 runs to 12 residues. CDR3 sequence (DNA): TGTGCCAGCAGCTTGGCAGGCGAAAAACTGTTTTTT. Translating gives CASSLAGEKLFF.

The V and J genes are TRBV10-3 and TRBJ1-3; D gene uncertain. The CDR3 loop spans 14 amino acids. Trimming cost V 3 bases and J 2 bases, with 8 bases left between them. Germline CDR1 is ENHRY and CDR2 is SYGVKD. The CDR3: CAISEPGTGNTIYF. CDR3 DNA sequence: TGTGCCATCAGTGAACCGGGAACTGGAAACACCATATATTTT.